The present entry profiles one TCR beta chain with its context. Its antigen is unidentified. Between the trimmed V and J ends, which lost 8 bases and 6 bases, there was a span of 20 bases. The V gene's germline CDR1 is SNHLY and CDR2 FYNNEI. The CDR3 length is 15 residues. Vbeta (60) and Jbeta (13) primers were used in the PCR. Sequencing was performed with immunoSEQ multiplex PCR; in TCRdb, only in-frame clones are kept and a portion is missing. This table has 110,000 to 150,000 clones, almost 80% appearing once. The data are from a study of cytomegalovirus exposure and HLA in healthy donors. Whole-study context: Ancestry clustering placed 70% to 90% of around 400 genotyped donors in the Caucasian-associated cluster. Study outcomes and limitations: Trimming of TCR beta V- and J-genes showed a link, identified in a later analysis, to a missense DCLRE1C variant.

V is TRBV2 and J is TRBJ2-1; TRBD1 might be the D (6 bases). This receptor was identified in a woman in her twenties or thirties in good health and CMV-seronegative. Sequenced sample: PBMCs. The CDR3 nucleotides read TGTGCCAGCTACGACAGGCCCTACCAACCCAATGAGCAGTTCTTC. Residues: CASYDRPYQPNEQFF.